Listed below are T cell receptor beta chains from one sample, sequenced in a study of blood T cell repertoires in COVID-19. Produced via immunoSEQ multiplex PCR; TCRdb's table is partial and in-frame only. The data contain about 140,000 clones, approximately 81% of them seen just once; the ten biggest clones take up around 8.5%. The specimen sequenced was peripheral blood. The receptor source for this set is a human donor in a cohort sampled during active COVID-19. CDR3s include the opening cysteine and the closing phenylalanine or tryptophan. D genes are given only for firm matches. Clone size is not always given. Where it is, it says once, few, many or a class for expanded clones.

>TRBJ2-1|-|16|TRBD1|TRBV5-1
CASSLDVTGPYNEQFF
TGCGCCAGCAGCTTGGATGTGACAGGGCCCTACAATGAGCAGTTCTTC
>TRBJ1-2|-|14|TRBD1|TRBV5-1
CASSYGTGEDGYTF
TGCGCCAGCAGCTACGGGACAGGGGAAGATGGCTACACCTTC
>TRBJ2-7|-|17|TRBD1|TRBV25-1
CASSGVLGQGLSYEQYF
TGTGCCAGCAGTGGGGTACTGGGACAGGGGCTATCCTACGAGCAGTACTTC
>TRBJ1-5|-|12|TRBD1|TRBV28
CASSPSRDRGPF
TGTGCCAGCAGCCCCTCCCGGGACAGGGGCCCCTTT
>TRBJ2-1|-|15|-|TRBV6-6
CASSPPGLSGNEQFF
TGTGCCAGCAGCCCACCCGGACTATCGGGGAATGAGCAGTTCTTC
>TRBJ2-3|-|15|TRBD2|TRBV7-7
CASSYSAGPTDTQYF
TGTGCCAGCAGCTACTCAGCGGGACCCACAGATACGCAGTATTTT
>TRBJ1-2|few|17|TRBD1|TRBV5-1
CASSLVPTGGHSYGYTF
TGCGCCAGCAGCTTGGTTCCGACAGGGGGTCACAGCTATGGCTACACCTTC
>TRBJ1-2|once|15|TRBD1|TRBV7-2
CASSLAGQGANGYTF
TGTGCCAGCAGCTTGGCAGGACAGGGGGCTAATGGCTACACCTTC
>TRBJ2-7|-|16|-|TRBV5-1
CASRLEGDRFPYEQYF
TGCGCCAGCAGATTGGAAGGAGACAGATTCCCTTACGAGCAGTACTTC
>TRBJ2-7|-|17|-|TRBV10-1
CASSESGRQSHLYEQYF
TGCGCCAGCAGTGAGTCGGGGCGGCAGTCACATCTCTACGAGCAGTACTTC
>TRBJ2-7|-|17|-|TRBV5-8
CASSLPGHPISSYEQYF
TGTGCCAGCAGCTTACCGGGACACCCAATTTCCTCCTACGAGCAGTACTTC
>TRBJ1-1|-|11|-|TRBV20-1
CSARFGQEAFF
TGCAGTGCTAGATTTGGACAGGAAGCTTTCTTT
>TRBJ1-2|once|19|TRBD1|TRBV29-1
CSVGGFRGGTGGQNYGYTF
TGCAGCGTTGGTGGTTTTCGGGGCGGGACAGGGGGCCAAAACTATGGCTACACCTTC
>TRBJ2-7|few|15|TRBD1|TRBV4-1
CASSQGTGSPYEQYF
TGCGCCAGCAGCCAAGGGACAGGGAGCCCCTACGAGCAGTACTTC
>TRBJ2-7|-|15|TRBD1|TRBV28
CASTRLGTGGDEQYF
TGTGCCAGCACCCGACTCGGGACAGGGGGGGACGAGCAGTACTTC
>TRBJ2-1|-|15|TRBD2|TRBV10-2
CASSETSVRTYEQFF
TGCGCCAGCAGTGAGACTAGCGTAAGGACATATGAGCAGTTCTTC
>TRBJ2-1|few|15|-|TRBV4-1
CASSALMRDYNEQFF
TGCGCCAGCAGCGCCCTCATGCGAGACTACAATGAGCAGTTCTTC
>TRBJ1-2|once|17|TRBD1|TRBV9
CASSVGPGQGGDYGYTF
TGTGCCAGCAGCGTAGGTCCCGGACAGGGGGGGGACTATGGCTACACCTTC
>TRBJ2-3|-|17|TRBD2|TRBV3-1/TRBV3-2
CASSHEAGPSVTDTQYF
TGTGCCAGCAGCCACGAAGCGGGACCGAGTGTTACAGATACGCAGTATTTT
>TRBJ2-7|-|17|TRBD2|TRBV19
CASSLRGVEGRAYEQYF
TGTGCCAGTAGTCTCCGAGGTGTGGAAGGGAGGGCCTACGAGCAGTACTTC
>TRBJ2-7|-|16|TRBD2|TRBV6-2/TRBV6-3
CASSGRDYGPHYEQYF
TGTGCCAGCAGCGGACGGGACTACGGACCCCACTACGAGCAGTACTTC
>TRBJ1-4|once|14|TRBD1|TRBV7-2
CASSRGTAGEKLFF
TGTGCCAGCAGCAGGGGGACAGCTGGGGAAAAACTGTTTTTT
>TRBJ2-3|-|15|TRBD2|TRBV5-6
CASSDFTSGNPTQYF
TGTGCCAGCAGCGACTTTACTAGCGGGAATCCTACGCAGTATTTT
>TRBJ2-7|-|12|-|TRBV29-1
CSVERSEDEQYF
TGCAGCGTTGAAAGATCGGAGGACGAGCAGTACTTC
>TRBJ2-5|-|16|TRBD2|TRBV20-1
CSASSLAGGRTETQYF
TGCAGTGCTAGTAGCCTAGCGGGAGGGAGGACGGAGACCCAGTACTTC
>TRBJ2-7|-|14|TRBD2|TRBV18
CASSPGGGPYEQYF
TGTGCCAGCTCACCGGGGGGGGGTCCCTACGAGCAGTACTTC
>TRBJ1-5|-|14|TRBD1|TRBV10-1
CASFLNRGAQPQHF
TGCGCCAGCTTTTTAAACAGGGGTGCTCAGCCCCAGCATTTT
>TRBJ2-7|-|15|TRBD1|TRBV28
CASRKQGAGTYEQYF
TGTGCCAGCAGAAAACAGGGGGCTGGGACCTACGAGCAGTACTTC
>TRBJ2-1|-|19|TRBD2|TRBV4-3
CASSPPRREGGMAYNEQFF
TGCGCCAGCAGCCCCCCTAGGCGGGAGGGAGGGATGGCCTACAATGAGCAGTTCTTC
>TRBJ1-1|-|15|-|TRBV5-6
CASSLGAGWNTEAFF
TGTGCCAGCAGCTTGGGGGCAGGGTGGAATACTGAAGCTTTCTTT
>TRBJ1-5|-|14|-|TRBV6-6
CASSGQNSNQPQHF
TGTGCCAGCAGTGGACAGAATAGCAATCAGCCCCAGCATTTT
>TRBJ1-5|-|13|-|TRBV28
CASSSQGPQAQHF
TGTGCCAGCAGTAGTCAGGGTCCCCAGGCCCAGCATTTT
>TRBJ2-1|once|15|TRBD1|TRBV5-1
CASSLAFAGGTGQFF
TGCGCCAGCAGCTTGGCTTTTGCAGGGGGAACTGGGCAGTTCTTC
>TRBJ1-4|-|18|-|TRBV2
CASSENAQGPATNEKLFF
TGTGCCAGCAGTGAAAATGCGCAGGGTCCCGCAACTAATGAAAAACTGTTTTTT
>TRBJ1-1|-|14|-|TRBV13
CASSRWGLNTEAFF
TGTGCCAGCAGCCGATGGGGCTTGAACACTGAAGCTTTCTTT
>TRBJ2-3|-|14|-|TRBV9
CASSTRRGSGTQYF
TGTGCCAGCAGCACCCGAAGGGGGAGTGGTACGCAGTATTTT
>TRBJ2-7|once|16|TRBD2|TRBV5-1
CASSLGPSGTSYEQYF
TGCGCCAGCAGCTTGGGTCCTAGCGGGACCTCCTACGAGCAGTACTTC
>TRBJ2-2|-|17|TRBD2|TRBV6-4
CARRGSWRELNTGELFF
TGTGCCAGACGGGGTAGTTGGCGGGAGCTGAACACCGGGGAGCTGTTTTTT
>TRBJ2-7|-|15|TRBD1|TRBV19
CASSTHRGVSYEQYF
TGTGCCAGTAGTACGCACAGGGGGGTATCCTACGAGCAGTACTTC
>TRBJ2-3|-|15|TRBD1|TRBV6-5
CASRVGTGVTDTQYF
TGTGCCAGCAGAGTCGGGACAGGGGTTACAGATACGCAGTATTTT
>TRBJ2-6|-|18|TRBD1|TRBV7-9
CASSGRTGSISGANVLTF
TGTGCCAGCAGCGGGCGGACAGGGTCAATTTCTGGGGCCAACGTCCTGACTTTC
>TRBJ2-7|-|14|-|TRBV4-1
CASSQEDTSYEQYF
TGCGCCAGCAGCCAAGAAGACACCTCCTACGAGCAGTACTTC
>TRBJ1-6|few|14|-|TRBV18
CASSPGGNNSPLHF
TGTGCCAGCTCACCGGGGGGTAATAATTCACCCCTCCACTTT
>TRBJ2-7|few|15|-|TRBV4-3
CASSQDPDLTYEQYF
TGCGCCAGCAGCCAAGATCCCGACTTAACCTACGAGCAGTACTTC
>TRBJ1-4|-|13|-|TRBV21-1
CASSKVRGEKLFF
TGTGCCAGCAGCAAAGTTAGGGGGGAAAAACTGTTTTTT
>TRBJ1-2|-|18|TRBD1|TRBV4-3
CASSQGLQGALANYGYTF
TGCGCCAGCAGCCAAGGACTACAGGGGGCTCTAGCTAACTATGGCTACACCTTC
>TRBJ1-2|-|15|TRBD1|TRBV5-1
CASSLGWTGLYGYTF
TGCGCCAGCAGCCTGGGCTGGACAGGGCTATATGGCTACACCTTC
>TRBJ2-7|-|15|-|TRBV7-2
CASSLGPDRNYEQYF
TGTGCCAGCAGCTTAGGTCCGGACAGAAACTACGAGCAGTACTTC
>TRBJ2-7|-|15|TRBD2|TRBV27
CASKMQLAGGYEQYF
TGTGCCAGCAAAATGCAACTAGCGGGAGGGTACGAGCAGTACTTC
>TRBJ2-2|-|12|-|TRBV6-5
CASSRVTGELFF
TGTGCCAGCAGCCGAGTTACCGGGGAGCTGTTTTTT
>TRBJ1-4|-|14|-|TRBV7-3
CASSFPIAEEKLFF
TGTGCCAGCAGCTTCCCCATAGCGGAAGAAAAACTGTTTTTT
>TRBJ2-7|-|14|-|TRBV5-1
CASSLMDSSYEQYF
TGCGCCAGCAGCTTGATGGACAGCTCCTACGAGCAGTACTTC
>TRBJ2-1|-|15|-|TRBV15
CATSRQGSVYNEQFF
TGTGCCACCAGCAGACAGGGTTCGGTCTACAATGAGCAGTTCTTC
>TRBJ2-1|-|15|TRBD2|TRBV4-2
CASSQSSGPGYEQFF
TGTGCCAGCAGCCAGTCTAGCGGCCCCGGCTATGAGCAGTTCTTC
>TRBJ2-5|-|16|TRBD1|TRBV11-2
CASSLGSGGLQETQYF
TGTGCCAGCAGCTTGGGGTCAGGGGGCCTCCAAGAGACCCAGTACTTC
>TRBJ2-5|-|14|-|TRBV5-1
CASSLAGGGETQYF
TGCGCCAGCAGCTTGGCCGGGGGTGGAGAGACCCAGTACTTC